Following are 21 T cell receptor beta chains from one sample sequenced in a study of shared clonotypes between healthy human individuals. Sequenced by immunoSEQ multiplex PCR; TCRdb stores in-frame clones only, minus some. Found here are over a million clones, about 84% of them singletons; the top ten hold 0.5% to 0.6%. What was sequenced was memory CD4+ T cells from PBMCs. Subset noted: CD45RA-negative fraction. The receptors derive from a man aged 18 to 35 in good health. Some clones in this sample may be carry-over from other donors' samples.

The chain is built from TRBV30 and TRBJ2-5; D is possibly TRBD1 (6 bases). Trimming took off 1 base at V and 4 bases at J, with 16 bases between the two ends. The germline CDR1 and CDR2 sequences are GTSNPN and SVGIG (reference sequence). This CDR3 is built from 15 residues. The CDR3: CAWSAPGHQRETQYF. DNA for the CDR3: TGTGCCTGGAGTGCCCCGGGACACCAGAGAGAGACCCAGTACTTC.

In its sample, this clone was seen a few times. This chain joins TRBV5-6 and TRBJ2-7; TRBD1 aligns across 8 bases. Germline-derived CDR1 and CDR2 are SGHDT and YYEEEE. V was pared by 2 bases and J by 2 bases, with 6 bases of the junction left unmatched. The CDR3 totals 15 residues. CDR3 residues: CASSFRDRRTYEQYF. CDR3 sequence (DNA): TGTGCCAGCAGCTTCCGGGACAGGAGAACCTACGAGCAGTACTTC.

V gene TRBV6-1 combines with J gene TRBJ2-5; D is ambiguous. This CDR3 region has 12 residues. V dropped 2 bases and J dropped 1 base, with 2 bases sitting between them. The germline CDR1 and CDR2 sequences are MNHNS and SASEGT. The CDR3 region has the DNA TGTGCCAGCAGTGAAACCCAAGAGACCCAGTACTTC. Translated, it gives CASSETQETQYF.

This chain links TRBV6-1 with TRBJ2-1; D may be TRBD1 (6 bases). CDR3 length equals 15 residues. Germline-derived CDR1 and CDR2 are MNHNS and SASEGT. Trimming took off 2 bases at V and 4 bases at J, with 12 bases between the two ends. CDR3 protein: CASSESWGPYNEQFF. DNA of the CDR3: TGTGCCAGCAGTGAATCGTGGGGGCCGTACAATGAGCAGTTCTTC.

The rearrangement uses TRBV4-1 and TRBJ2-5, with TRBD2 matching 11 bases. Germline CDR1 is MGHRA and CDR2 is YSYEKL. The trim removed 3 bases at V and 4 bases at J, leaving 13 bases unmatched. The CDR3 length is 18 residues. This chain's CDR3 is CASSHQLAGEGSRETQYF. The CDR3 nucleotides read TGCGCCAGCAGCCACCAACTAGCGGGAGAAGGTAGCCGAGAGACCCAGTACTTC.

At least ten counts were recorded for this clone. The chain employs TRBV5-6 and TRBJ1-4; 7 bases map to TRBD1. V was clipped by 0 bases and J by 8 bases; unmatched bases: 10. From germline, CDR1 is SGHDT and CDR2 YYEEEE. This CDR3 contains 16 residues. The chain's CDR3 is CASSLVDRVVSEKLFF. For the CDR3, the DNA is TGTGCCAGCAGCTTGGTCGACAGGGTTGTAAGCGAAAAACTGTTTTTT. Looking up the rest from reference TRBV5-6 and TRBJ1-4 gives the full variable domain: DAGVTQSPTHLIKTRGQQVTLRCSPKSGHDTVSWYQQALGQGPQFIFQYYEEEERQRGNFPDRFSGHQFPNYSSELNVNALLLGDSALYLCASSLVDRVVSEKLFFGSGTQLSVL.

This clone was seen just once. V usage is TRBV10-3 and J usage is TRBJ2-7; 8 bases fit TRBD2. Germline CDR1 is ENHRY and CDR2 is SYGVKD. The CDR3 totals 13 residues. V was clipped by 6 bases and J by 0 bases; unmatched bases: 1. The DNA of the CDR3 is TGTGCCATCAGACTAGCGGACTCCTACGAGCAGTACTTC. Translation gives CAIRLADSYEQYF.

The count of this clone is one. The chain links TRBV27 to TRBJ2-7; D may correspond to TRBD1 or TRBD2 (5 bases each). The V and J ends lost 4 bases and 2 bases respectively, with 12 bases between them. Germline lookup yields CDR1 MNHEY and CDR2 SMNVEV (reference sequence). This CDR3 region has 14 residues. The CDR3 DNA sequence: TGTGCCAGCAGTTGGGACGGAGGTACCTACGAGCAGTACTTC. It translates to CASSWDGGTYEQYF.

The chain employs TRBV19 and TRBJ1-1; unclear D gene. The CDR3 runs to 13 residues. V was shortened by 9 bases and J by 0 bases, with 11 bases between the two germline ends. Germline V lookup: CDR1 LNHDA, CDR2 SQIVND (reference sequence). Here the CDR3 DNA reads TGTGCCAGCACGGCCTATTTGAACACTGAAGCTTTCTTT. Translation: CASTAYLNTEAFF.

The gene calls are TRBV11-3 and TRBJ2-7; 8 nucleotides agree with TRBD1. The CDR3 has 15 amino acids. After removal of 5 bases from V and 3 bases from J, the junction contained 9 bases not matched to a gene. Looked up from germline, CDR1 is SGHNT and CDR2 is YENEEA. The CDR3 reads CASSRTGTGGYEQYF. As DNA, the CDR3 is TGTGCCAGCAGCCGTACCGGGACAGGAGGCTACGAGCAGTACTTC. Full variable domain (remainder filled in from reference TRBV11-3 and TRBJ2-7): EAGVVQSPRYKIIEKKQPVAFWCNPISGHNTLYWYLQNLGQGPELLIRYENEEAVDDSQLPKDRFSAERLKGVDSTLKIQPAELGDSAVYLCASSRTGTGGYEQYFGPGTRLTVT.

The chain is built from TRBV29-1 and TRBJ2-3; D could derive from TRBD1 or TRBD2 (6 bases each). The CDR3 extends over 14 amino acids. V was trimmed by 3 bases and J by 4 bases, leaving 14 bases between them. The V gene's germline CDR1 is SQVTM and CDR2 ANQGSEA. In DNA form, the CDR3 reads TGCAGCGTTGAGACGAACAGGGAGGCAGATACGCAGTATTTT. As protein: CSVETNREADTQYF.

The chain is built from TRBV7-2 and TRBJ2-7; no reliable D call. The V gene's germline CDR1 is SGHTA and CDR2 FQGNSA. The V end was cut by 3 bases, the J end by 3 bases, with 12 bases between. The CDR3 has 14 amino acids. The CDR3, as DNA: TGTGCCAGCAGCTTTGGGTTCGAGATCTACGAGCAGTACTTC. Encoded protein: CASSFGFEIYEQYF.

This chain uses TRBV30 with TRBJ2-5; 7 positions agree with TRBD1. Trimming cost V 5 bases and J 2 bases; bases outside gene matches: 2. The CDR3 covers 12 residues. CDR1 is GTSNPN and CDR2 is SVGIG in the germline V gene (reference sequence). The CDR3 DNA reads TGTGCCTGGGGACAGGAGCAAGAGACCCAGTACTTC. Translation gives CAWGQEQETQYF.

The chain employs TRBV7-2 and TRBJ2-4; D is unresolved. The ends were cut back, 1 base at V and 1 base at J, with 5 bases in the middle. Germline V CDR1 and CDR2: SGHTA, FQGNSA. The CDR3 consists of 14 residues. CDR3 loop: CASSLEGAKNIQYF. DNA for the CDR3: TGTGCCAGCAGCTTAGAGGGTGCCAAAAACATTCAGTACTTC.

This clone has a handful of counts. The chain is built from TRBV6-1 and TRBJ2-1, with TRBD2 matching over 8 bases. CDR1 and CDR2 (germline): MNHNS, SASEGT. V shed 7 bases and J 0 bases; nucleotides not matched to a gene: 5. The CDR3 is 15 residues long. CDR3 coding DNA: TGTGCCAGCACGCCGAGCGGGAGCTCCTACAATGAGCAGTTCTTC. This translates into CASTPSGSSYNEQFF.

The sample holds a few counts of this clone. Distinct nucleotide sequences in the sample also encode this CDR3. V is TRBV6-6 and J is TRBJ1-1; D is possibly TRBD1 (6 bases). Germline CDR1 and CDR2: MNHNY and SVGAGI (reference sequence). The CDR3 sequence is 13 residues long. Trimming took off 0 bases at V and 5 bases at J, with 7 bases between the two ends. DNA of the CDR3: TGTGCCAGCAGTTACTCAGGGGGAACTGAAGCTTTCTTT. As protein: CASSYSGGTEAFF.

This sequence joins TRBV9 and TRBJ2-7, with 9 positions matching TRBD1. The CDR3 covers 14 residues. The V and J ends lost 4 bases and 7 bases, in that order; junction bases with no gene match: 9. CDR1 and CDR2 (germline): SGDLS, YYNGEE. The CDR3 DNA reads as TGTGCCAGCAGCCCAAGGACAGGGGCGGGGGAGCAGTACTTC. Amino acids: CASSPRTGAGEQYF.

This chain connects TRBV15 to TRBJ2-2; possibly TRBD2 for D (5 bases). V shed 4 bases and J shed 5 bases, with 11 bases lying between them. CDR3 length equals 14 residues. Germline V CDR1 and CDR2: LNHNV, YYDKDF (reference sequence). In nucleotides, the CDR3 is TGTGCCACCAGCACACTAGGTCGGACCGGGGAGCTGTTTTTT. It is translated as CATSTLGRTGELFF.

This chain links TRBV5-6 with TRBJ2-1; tentatively, D is TRBD1 (6 bases). The CDR3 has 16 amino acids. From germline, CDR1 is SGHDT and CDR2 YYEEEE. Trimming shortened V by 1 base and J by 6 bases, and 17 bases separated the two germline ends. In DNA form, the CDR3 reads TGTGCCAGCAGCTTGTTCGGGCAGGGGCAGTCCAATGAGCAGTTCTTC. Translating gives CASSLFGQGQSNEQFF.

The sample holds many counts of this clone. The chain combines TRBV2 with TRBJ1-2, with D possibly TRBD1 on 5 matching bases. Germline loops: CDR1 SNHLY, CDR2 FYNNEI. The CDR3 totals 14 residues. Trimming cost V 4 bases and J 7 bases, with 16 bases left between them. The CDR3 sequence: CASSAQRGESGYTF. CDR3 DNA sequence: TGTGCCAGCAGTGCCCAGAGGGGCGAGAGTGGCTACACCTTC.

The genes are TRBV2 and TRBJ1-3; D not resolved. The CDR3 spans 14 residues. V lost 7 bases and J lost 0, with 10 bases in between. The germline CDR1 and CDR2 sequences are SNHLY and FYNNEI. CDR3 sequence (DNA): TGTGCCAGCAAAAAGGGCCGCTCTGGAAACACCATATATTTT. Encoded protein: CASKKGRSGNTIYF.